This T cell receptor beta chain was recovered during a study of cytotoxic CD8 clonotypes in ibrutinib-treated CLL. As for the study in general: After a median roughly twelve months on treatment (6 to 36), response samples were drawn. General study results and limits: Clonality at baseline surpassed age-matched healthy donors and tracked circulating CD8+ T-cell counts. Increased clonality at ibrutinib response gave way to a return toward baseline at progression.

In regard to this clone: The antigen remains unidentified.

Target depth was 1 in 200,000 to 1 in 1 million T cells, about 10x per clonotype. Measured with immunoSEQ multiplex PCR; TCRdb has only the in-frame clones, and not every one. This table holds around 160,000 clones, more than 70% found once. V shed 9 bases and J shed 0 bases, with 9 bases lying between them. Germline V lookup: CDR1 ENHRY, CDR2 SYGVKD. The CDR3 totals 12 residues. The sample was PBMCs, taken at disease progression, from a patient treated with ibrutinib. This TCR derives from a human donor with chronic lymphocytic leukemia. This chain uses TRBV10-3 with TRBJ2-7, with D unclear. CDR3 region: CAILTASYEQYF. CDR3 nucleotide sequence: TGTGCCATTCTAACTGCCTCCTACGAGCAGTACTTC.